The 22 T cell receptor beta chains below come from one sample, sequenced in a study of beta chain features in type 1 diabetes. The sequenced template was cDNA made from the entire isolated RNA. Produced via immunoSEQ multiplex PCR; TCRdb's table is partial and in-frame only. The sample lists fewer than 150,000 clones; 6.9% were seen once. Input material: central memory CD4+ T cells from blood. The receptors come from a young woman in good health.

This clone has just a few counts. The rearrangement uses TRBV5-1 and TRBJ2-5, with a tentative D call TRBD1 (6 bases). Germline V gene sequence: CDR1 SGHRS, CDR2 YFSETQ. Trimming removed 4 bases at V and 1 base at J, with 11 bases between. The CDR3 has 14 residues. The CDR3 reads CASSLGTSQETQYF. CDR3 bases: TGCGCCAGCAGCCTCGGGACAAGCCAAGAGACCCAGTACTTC.

This clone has more than one count but fewer than ten. J is TRBJ2-3 and V is TRBV9, with 7 nucleotides matching TRBD2. CDR1 and CDR2 (germline): SGDLS, YYNGEE. The V gene end was trimmed by 3 bases and the J gene end by 5 bases; junction bases not matched to a gene: 9. The length of the CDR3 is 15 residues. CDR3 sequence (DNA): TGTGCCAGCAGCGAAGGGACTATGAGGGTAGATACGCAGTATTTT. Translating gives CASSEGTMRVDTQYF.

This CDR3 reads CASSPGQDRNTIYF. The CDR3 region has the DNA TGTGCCAGCAGCCCGGGACAGGACCGAAACACCATATATTTT. The chain carries TRBV7-2 and TRBJ1-3; TRBD1 matches 8 bases. Germline V gene data show CDR1 as SGHTA and CDR2 as FQGNSA. V lost 5 bases to trimming and J lost 5 bases; unmatched junction nucleotides: 5. The CDR3 has 14 residues.

The J gene is TRBJ2-1, the V gene TRBV19; D gene unclear. Looked up from germline, CDR1 is LNHDA and CDR2 is SQIVND (reference sequence). Trimming cost V 1 base and J 0 bases, with 10 bases left between them. The CDR3 totals 16 residues. The CDR3 loop is CASSIVEAPSYNEQFF. In DNA form, the CDR3 reads TGTGCCAGTAGTATAGTTGAGGCCCCCTCCTACAATGAGCAGTTCTTC.

The rearrangement joins TRBV6-1 to TRBJ1-1, with 9 bases lining up with TRBD1. V lost 7 bases, J lost 2 bases, and 5 bases stayed unmatched. This CDR3 has 14 residues. Germline V CDR1 and CDR2: MNHNS, SASEGT. The CDR3 loop is CASTDTGGNTEAFF. CDR3 coding DNA: TGTGCCAGCACTGATACAGGGGGCAACACTGAAGCTTTCTTT.

The V call is TRBV14, the J call TRBJ2-1; possibly TRBD1 for D (5 bases). Germline CDR1 and CDR2: SGHDN and FVKESK. The CDR3 length is 15 residues. The germline V and J ends were trimmed by 4 bases and 5 bases, with 15 bases remaining between them. CDR3 protein: CASSLLTAGNNEQFF. The CDR3 DNA reads TGTGCCAGCAGCCTACTGACAGCCGGAAACAATGAGCAGTTCTTC.

The rearrangement joins TRBV5-1 to TRBJ2-1; TRBD2 matches at 10 bases. V dropped 4 bases and J dropped 2; count of bases not matched to a gene: 0. There are 14 residues in the CDR3. CDR1 and CDR2 (germline): SGHRS, YFSETQ. CDR3 bases: TGCGCCAGCAGCCTAGCGGGAGCCTACAATGAGCAGTTCTTC. Protein sequence: CASSLAGAYNEQFF.

This clone was seen at least ten times. The V gene is TRBV10-3, the J gene TRBJ2-7, with 8 bases identical to TRBD1. The CDR3 has 14 residues. CDR1 and CDR2 from the germline V gene are ENHRY and SYGVKD. V shed 10 bases, J shed 5 bases, and the junction held 13 bases outside the gene matches. Here the CDR3 DNA reads TGTGCCACCCTTATCCAGGGGGCGACCCACGAGCAGTACTTC. Amino acids: CATLIQGATHEQYF.

V is TRBV7-2 and J is TRBJ2-2; 13 nucleotides match TRBD2. V was clipped by 5 bases and J by 7 bases; unmatched bases: 13. Germline CDR1 and CDR2: SGHTA and FQGNSA. This CDR3 is 18 amino acids long. This CDR3 is CASSREGPGLAGIGELFF. The CDR3 bases are TGTGCCAGCAGCCGCGAGGGTCCGGGACTAGCGGGAATCGGGGAGCTGTTTTTT.

The chain has TRBV9 and TRBJ2-3; D may be TRBD1 (6 bases). The CDR3 consists of 13 residues. Germline loops: CDR1 SGDLS, CDR2 YYNGEE. V was clipped by 4 bases and J by 8 bases, with 14 bases between them. This chain's CDR3 is CASSPEGGSTQYF. CDR3 DNA sequence: TGTGCCAGCAGCCCTGAAGGGGGTAGTACGCAGTATTTT.

This clone has just a few counts. This sequence joins TRBV5-1 and TRBJ1-4; TRBD1 aligns across 8 bases. In germline, CDR1 is SGHRS, CDR2 YFSETQ. The CDR3 consists of 14 residues. Unmatched junction bases numbered 5, after V lost 3 bases and J lost 7 bases. This chain's CDR3 is CASSYGQGGEKLFF. CDR3 nucleotide sequence: TGCGCCAGCAGCTATGGACAGGGCGGTGAAAAACTGTTTTTT.

In its sample, this clone was seen many times. The chain couples TRBV11-1 to TRBJ2-1; D call uncertain. The V gene's germline CDR1 is SGHAT and CDR2 FQDESV (reference sequence). This CDR3 is 13 amino acids long. V lost 4 bases and J 4 bases, leaving 8 bases between the germline ends. The CDR3: CASSSYEYNEQFF. The CDR3 DNA sequence: TGTGCCAGCAGCTCCTATGAATACAATGAGCAGTTCTTC.

This clone has just a few counts. This chain uses TRBV9 with TRBJ2-1, with D possibly TRBD2 on 6 matching bases. Germline V gene sequence: CDR1 SGDLS, CDR2 YYNGEE. CDR3 length: 14 amino acids. V was clipped by 4 bases and J by 2 bases, with 10 bases between them. CDR3 sequence (DNA): TGTGCCAGCAGCCCACTAGCCCCCTACAATGAGCAGTTCTTC. Residues: CASSPLAPYNEQFF.

This clone turned up a few times. The chain carries TRBV4-1 and TRBJ2-7, with a possible D match to TRBD1 (6 bases). Trimming took 2 bases from V and 2 from J, leaving 13 bases between them. The CDR3 runs to 15 residues. Germline V gene sequence: CDR1 MGHRA, CDR2 YSYEKL. This CDR3 reads CASSQLRDMTYEQYF. For the CDR3, the DNA is TGCGCCAGCAGCCAACTTAGGGACATGACCTACGAGCAGTACTTC.

A few counts support this clone. J is TRBJ2-6 and V is TRBV25-1, with D possibly being TRBD2 (7 bases). Germline loops: CDR1 MGHDK, CDR2 SYGVNS. CDR3 length: 16 amino acids. V was clipped by 6 bases and J by 0 bases, with 12 bases between them. As DNA, the CDR3 is TGTGCCAGCAGAAGGGGGGGAAGCTCTGGGGCCAACGTCCTGACTTTC. It encodes CASRRGGSSGANVLTF. Filled out from reference TRBV25-1 and TRBJ2-6, the complete variable domain reads EADIYQTPRYLVIGTGKKITLECSQTMGHDKMYWYQQDPGMELHLIHYSYGVNSTEKGDLSSESTVSRIRTEHFPLTLESARPSHTSQYLCASRRGGSSGANVLTFGAGSRLTVL.

This clone appeared a few times. V usage is TRBV4-3 and J usage is TRBJ2-6; 9 bases fit TRBD2. V dropped 0 bases and J dropped 1; count of bases not matched to a gene: 13. The CDR3 has 21 residues. CDR1 and CDR2 from the germline V gene are LGHNA and YSLEER. The CDR3 coding sequence is TGCGCCAGCAGCCAAGATCACGGGGGCGGGAGGGGGCGGTCTGGGGCCAACGTCCTGACTTTC. Translating gives CASSQDHGGGRGRSGANVLTF.

V usage is TRBV6-5 and J usage is TRBJ2-5; perhaps TRBD1 as D (5 bases). The CDR3 has 13 residues. The germline V and J ends were trimmed by 6 bases and 1 base, with 9 bases remaining between them. Germline V CDR1 and CDR2: MNHEY, SVGAGI. The CDR3 DNA sequence: TGTGCCAGCAGCCGGACAACCCAAGAGACCCAGTACTTC. Translation: CASSRTTQETQYF.

This clone was found a few times. The rearrangement links TRBV7-9 to TRBJ2-3; TRBD2 matches 8 bases. The junction had 16 bases not matched to a gene; V was cut back by 5 bases and J by 6 bases. The CDR3 consists of 17 residues. Germline values: CDR1 SEHNR, CDR2 FQNEAQ (reference sequence). This chain's CDR3 is CASSPGGAYLSGDTQYF. CDR3 nucleotides: TGTGCCAGCAGCCCCGGGGGGGCGTACCTTTCGGGGGATACGCAGTATTTT.

In this sample, this clone turned up a few times. The chain is built from TRBV6-4 and TRBJ2-3, with a weak D call TRBD2 (6 bases). Germline V CDR1 and CDR2: MRHNA, SNTAGT. CDR3 length: 13 residues. Trimming pared 4 bases from V and 8 bases from J, leaving 13 bases between. The CDR3 region is CASSGTIESTQYF. In nucleotides, the CDR3 is TGTGCCAGCAGTGGGACTATTGAGAGTACGCAGTATTTT.

This clone was counted ten times or more. The V gene is TRBV29-1, the J gene TRBJ2-3, with 9 bases that match TRBD2. Germline assignment: CDR1 SQVTM and CDR2 ANQGSEA. The CDR3 sequence is 14 residues long. Unmatched junction bases numbered 5, after V lost 1 base and J lost 6 bases. This CDR3 is CSVEGLAGTDTQYF. The DNA of the CDR3 is TGCAGCGTTGAAGGCCTAGCGGGAACCGATACGCAGTATTTT.

This clone was detected only a few times. The chain carries TRBV5-4 and TRBJ2-1; D remains unclear. The CDR3 is 14 residues long. Germline lookup yields CDR1 SGHNT and CDR2 YYREEE (reference sequence). V was pared by 0 bases and J by 2 bases, with 6 bases between. Written as DNA, the CDR3 is TGTGCCAGCAGCTTGGCCGAGACCTACAATGAGCAGTTCTTC. Amino acids: CASSLAETYNEQFF.

The chain uses TRBV4-2 and TRBJ2-1; 12 bases fit TRBD2. Trimming removed 5 bases from V and 5 bases from J; junction bases left unmatched: 13. From germline, CDR1 is LGHNA and CDR2 YNFKEQ. CDR3 length equals 18 residues. The CDR3 region is CASSTLAGGIGRDNEQFF. The CDR3 nucleotides read TGTGCCAGCAGCACTCTAGCGGGAGGGATAGGAAGAGACAATGAGCAGTTCTTC.